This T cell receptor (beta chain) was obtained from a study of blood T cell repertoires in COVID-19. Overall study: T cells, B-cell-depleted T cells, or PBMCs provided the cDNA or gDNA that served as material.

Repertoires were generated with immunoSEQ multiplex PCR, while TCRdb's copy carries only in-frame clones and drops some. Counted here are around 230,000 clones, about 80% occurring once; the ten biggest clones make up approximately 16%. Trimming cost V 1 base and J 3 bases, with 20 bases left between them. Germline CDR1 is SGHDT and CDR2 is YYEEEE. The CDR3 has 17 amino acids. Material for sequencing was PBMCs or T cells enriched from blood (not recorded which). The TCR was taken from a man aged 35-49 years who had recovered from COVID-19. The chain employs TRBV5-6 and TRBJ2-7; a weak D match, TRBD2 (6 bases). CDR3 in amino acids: CASSLSTGGLGNYEQYF. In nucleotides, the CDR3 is TGTGCCAGCAGCTTGAGCACCGGAGGGCTCGGAAACTACGAGCAGTACTTC. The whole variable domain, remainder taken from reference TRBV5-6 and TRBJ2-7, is DAGVTQSPTHLIKTRGQQVTLRCSPKSGHDTVSWYQQALGQGPQFIFQYYEEEERQRGNFPDRFSGHQFPNYSSELNVNALLLGDSALYLCASSLSTGGLGNYEQYFGPGTRLTVT.